This T cell receptor (beta chain) was captured in a study of OX40 agonist ivuxolimab in advanced cancers. Method: immunoSEQ multiplex PCR; TCRdb's copy keeps in-frame clones and lacks some. The data contain 55,000 to 80,000 clones, 84% of them singletons. Looked up from germline, CDR1 is MNHEY and CDR2 is SVGAGI. J gave up 4 bases and V 6 bases, and 7 bases lay outside the gene matches. The CDR3 runs to 14 residues. This sample comprised CD4+ or CD8+ T cells sorted from blood, obtained in a trial of the OX40 agonist ivuxolimab. The chain recombines TRBV6-5 with TRBJ1-2; 8 bases agree with TRBD1. The clonotype originates from an adult with an advanced solid tumor such as melanoma, head and neck, liver or kidney cancer. The CDR3 nucleotides read TGTGCCAGCAGCCAACTAACAGGGGGCTATGGCTACACCTTC. This gives the protein CASSQLTGGYGYTF.